What follows is one T cell receptor (beta chain) and its context. Germline CDR1 LGHDT, CDR2 YNNKEL (reference sequence). The CDR3 covers 16 residues. V was pared by 1 base and J by 7 bases, with 10 bases of the junction left unmatched. Clones were read by immunoSEQ multiplex PCR, and TCRdb kept only the in-frame ones, dropping some. The repertoire consists of roughly 250,000 clones, with 70% to 90% occurring once and the leading ten covering approximately 4.2%. This record comes from a study of blood T cell repertoires in COVID-19. This receptor was taken from a woman aged 25 to 45 who had recovered from COVID-19. This chain uses TRBV3-1 (or the pseudogene TRBV3-2) with TRBJ2-7, with 10 bases aligning to TRBD2. Sequencing was done on a sample of PBMCs or T cells enriched from blood (not recorded which). CDR3 region: CASSQGLLAGVGEQYF. CDR3 coding DNA: TGTGCCAGCAGCCAAGGTTTGCTAGCGGGGGTGGGAGAGCAGTACTTC.